This T cell receptor beta chain is from a study of blood T cell repertoires in COVID-19. About the study: Collection of acute and convalescent COVID-19 samples took place in the United States, Italy and Spain.

Data came from immunoSEQ multiplex PCR; TCRdb stores just in-frame clones and leaves some out. This sample has approximately 140,000 clones; 87% occur once, and the top ten carry around 4%. CDR3 length equals 11 residues. Germline assignment: CDR1 MNHEY and CDR2 SVGAGI. V lost 6 bases and J 7 bases, leaving 10 bases between the germline ends. The rearrangement links TRBV6-5 to TRBJ2-7; no firm D call. Material: peripheral blood. This TCR was recovered from a woman aged 55-69 years with active or convalescent COVID-19. In nucleotides, the CDR3 is TGTGCCAGCAGCCACGGAGTGGAGCAGTACTTC. Amino acid sequence: CASSHGVEQYF.